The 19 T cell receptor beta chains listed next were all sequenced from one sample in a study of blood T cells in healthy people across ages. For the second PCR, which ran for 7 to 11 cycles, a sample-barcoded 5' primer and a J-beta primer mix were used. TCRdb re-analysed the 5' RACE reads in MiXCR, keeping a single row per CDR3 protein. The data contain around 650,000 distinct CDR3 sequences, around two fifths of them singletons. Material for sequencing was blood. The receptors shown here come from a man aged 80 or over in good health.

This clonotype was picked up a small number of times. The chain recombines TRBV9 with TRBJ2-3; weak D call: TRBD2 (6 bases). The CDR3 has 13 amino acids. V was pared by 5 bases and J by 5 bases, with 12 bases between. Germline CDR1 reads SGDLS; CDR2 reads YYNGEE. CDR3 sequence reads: CASSSDYRDTQYF. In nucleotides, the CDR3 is TGTGCCAGCAGTTCGGACTATAGAGATACGCAGTATTTT.

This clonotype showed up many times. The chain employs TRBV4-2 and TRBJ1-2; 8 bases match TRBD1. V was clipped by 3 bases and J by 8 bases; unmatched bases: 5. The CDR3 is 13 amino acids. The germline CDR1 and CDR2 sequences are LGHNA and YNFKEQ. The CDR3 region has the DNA TGTGCCAGCAGCCACCGGACAGGGCAAGGCTACACCTTC. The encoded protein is CASSHRTGQGYTF.

CDR3 sequence reads: CASSYSSGGRDTNAAQHF. DNA for the CDR3: TGTGCCAGCAGTTACTCGTCGGGTGGCCGGGACACCAACGCGGCCCAGCATTTT. This chain uses TRBV6-2 or TRBV6-3 with TRBJ1-5; weak D call: TRBD1 (6 bases). The V end lost 0 bases, the J end lost 11 bases, and 26 bases lay between the germline ends. Looked up from germline, CDR1 is MNHEY and CDR2 is SVGEGT. The CDR3 length is 18 residues.

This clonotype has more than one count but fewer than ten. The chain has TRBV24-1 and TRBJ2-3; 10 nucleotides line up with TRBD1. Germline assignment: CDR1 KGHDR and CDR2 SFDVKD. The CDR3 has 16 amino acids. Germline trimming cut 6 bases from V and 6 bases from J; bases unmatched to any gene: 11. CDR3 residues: CATSLTGTGVSDTQYF. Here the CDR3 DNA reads TGTGCCACCAGTTTGACCGGGACAGGGGTATCCGATACGCAGTATTTT.

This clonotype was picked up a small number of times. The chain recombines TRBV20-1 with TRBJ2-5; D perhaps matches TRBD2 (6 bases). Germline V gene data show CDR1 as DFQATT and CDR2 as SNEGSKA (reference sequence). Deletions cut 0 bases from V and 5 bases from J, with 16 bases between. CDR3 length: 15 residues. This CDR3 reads CSARDQRRAPETQYF. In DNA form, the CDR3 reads TGCAGTGCTAGAGATCAGCGGAGGGCTCCGGAGACCCAGTACTTC.

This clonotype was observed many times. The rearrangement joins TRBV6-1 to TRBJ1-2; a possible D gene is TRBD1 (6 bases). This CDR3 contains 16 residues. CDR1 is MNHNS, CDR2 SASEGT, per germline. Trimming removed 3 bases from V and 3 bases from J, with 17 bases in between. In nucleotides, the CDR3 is TGTGCCAGCAGTGATGGAGCCAACAGGGCCGACTATGGCTACACCTTC. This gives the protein CASSDGANRADYGYTF.

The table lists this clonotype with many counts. CDR3 residues: CASSLLGGVSEQFF. CDR3 bases: TGTGCCAGCAGCCTCCTAGGGGGTGTCAGCGAGCAGTTCTTC. The gene calls are TRBV6-2 or TRBV6-3 and TRBJ2-1, with D tentatively TRBD1 (6 bases). V shed 6 bases and J shed 10 bases, with 19 bases lying between them. The CDR3 has 14 amino acids. Germline-derived CDR1 and CDR2 are MNHEY and SVGEGT.

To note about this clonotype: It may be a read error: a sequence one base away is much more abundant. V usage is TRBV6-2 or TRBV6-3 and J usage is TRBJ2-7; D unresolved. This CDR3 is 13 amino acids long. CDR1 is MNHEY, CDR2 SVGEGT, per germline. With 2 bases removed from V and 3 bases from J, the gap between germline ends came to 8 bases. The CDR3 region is CASSYGVYYEQYF. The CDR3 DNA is TGTGCCAGCAGTTACGGGGTCTACTACGAGCAGTACTTC.

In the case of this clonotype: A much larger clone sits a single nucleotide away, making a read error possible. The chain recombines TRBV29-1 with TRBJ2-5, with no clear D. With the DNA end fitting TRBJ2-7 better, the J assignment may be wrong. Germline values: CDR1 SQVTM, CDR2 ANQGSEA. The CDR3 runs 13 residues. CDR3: CSGEGQKSYEQYF. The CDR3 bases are TGCAGCGGTGAAGGGCAGAAATCCTACGAGCAGTACTTC.

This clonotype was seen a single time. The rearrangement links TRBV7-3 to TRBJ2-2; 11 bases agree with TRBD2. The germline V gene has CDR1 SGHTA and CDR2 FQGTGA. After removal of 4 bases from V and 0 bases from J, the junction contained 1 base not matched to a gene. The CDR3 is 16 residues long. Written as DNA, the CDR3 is TGTGCCAGCAGCTATAGCGGGAGGGCGAACACCGGGGAGCTGTTTTTT. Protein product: CASSYSGRANTGELFF. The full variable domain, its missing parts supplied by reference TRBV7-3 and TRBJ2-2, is GAGVSQTPSNKVTEKGKYVELRCDPISGHTALYWYRQSLGQGPEFLIYFQGTGAADDSGLPNDRFFAVRPEGSVSTLKIQRTERGDSAVYLCASSYSGRANTGELFFGEGSRLTVL.

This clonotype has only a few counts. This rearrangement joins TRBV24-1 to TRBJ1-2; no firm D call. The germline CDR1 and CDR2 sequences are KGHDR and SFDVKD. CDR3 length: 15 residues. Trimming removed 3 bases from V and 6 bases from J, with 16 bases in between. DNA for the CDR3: TGTGCCACCAGTGATCCCTCCCCGGGGAGGGATGGCTACACCTTC. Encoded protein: CATSDPSPGRDGYTF.

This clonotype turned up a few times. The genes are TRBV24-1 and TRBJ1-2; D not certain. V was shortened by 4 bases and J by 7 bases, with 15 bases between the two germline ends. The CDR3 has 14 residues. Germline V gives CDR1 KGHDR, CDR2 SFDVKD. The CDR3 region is CATSETGNHLGYTF. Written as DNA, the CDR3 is TGTGCCACCAGTGAGACCGGGAACCATCTTGGCTACACCTTC.

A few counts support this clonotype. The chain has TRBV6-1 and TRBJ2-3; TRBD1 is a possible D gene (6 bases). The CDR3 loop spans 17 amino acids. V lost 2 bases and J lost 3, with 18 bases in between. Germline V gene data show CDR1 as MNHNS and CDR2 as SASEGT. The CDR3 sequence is CASSEFPGQGRTDTQYF. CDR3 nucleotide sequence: TGTGCCAGCAGTGAATTTCCCGGGCAGGGGCGTACAGATACGCAGTATTTT.

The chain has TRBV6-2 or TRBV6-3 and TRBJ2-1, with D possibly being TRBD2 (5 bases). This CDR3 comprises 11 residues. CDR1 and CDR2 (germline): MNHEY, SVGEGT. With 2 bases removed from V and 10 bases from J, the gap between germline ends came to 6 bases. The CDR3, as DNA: TGTGCCAGCAGTTACCCGGGGGAGCAGTTCTTC. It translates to CASSYPGEQFF.

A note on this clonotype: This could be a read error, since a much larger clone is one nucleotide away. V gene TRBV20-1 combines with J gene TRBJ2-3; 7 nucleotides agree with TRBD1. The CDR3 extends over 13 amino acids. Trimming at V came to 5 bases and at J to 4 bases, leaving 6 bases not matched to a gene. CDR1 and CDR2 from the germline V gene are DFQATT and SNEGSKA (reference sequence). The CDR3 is CSAATGSADTQYF. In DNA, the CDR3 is TGCAGTGCTGCGACAGGGAGTGCAGATACGCAGTATTTT.

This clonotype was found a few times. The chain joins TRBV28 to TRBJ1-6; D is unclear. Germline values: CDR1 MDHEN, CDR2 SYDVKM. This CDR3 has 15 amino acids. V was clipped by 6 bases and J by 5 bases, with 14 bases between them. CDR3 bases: TGTGCCAGCAGGCCGTCGGGAGGAGATAATTCACCCCTCCACTTT. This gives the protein CASRPSGGDNSPLHF.

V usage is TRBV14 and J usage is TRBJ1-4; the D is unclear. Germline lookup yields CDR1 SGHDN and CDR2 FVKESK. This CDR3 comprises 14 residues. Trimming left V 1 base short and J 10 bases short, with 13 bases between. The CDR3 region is CASSQGGTRGKLFF. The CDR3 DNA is TGTGCCAGCAGCCAAGGCGGCACCCGAGGAAAACTGTTTTTT.

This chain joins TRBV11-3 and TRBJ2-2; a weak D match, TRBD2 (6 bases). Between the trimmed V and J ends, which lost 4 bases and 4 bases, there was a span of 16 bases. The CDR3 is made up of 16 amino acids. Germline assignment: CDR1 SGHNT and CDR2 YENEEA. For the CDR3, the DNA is TGTGCCAGCAGCTCATACACCGGGACTGCCACCGGGGAGCTGTTTTTT. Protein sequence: CASSSYTGTATGELFF.

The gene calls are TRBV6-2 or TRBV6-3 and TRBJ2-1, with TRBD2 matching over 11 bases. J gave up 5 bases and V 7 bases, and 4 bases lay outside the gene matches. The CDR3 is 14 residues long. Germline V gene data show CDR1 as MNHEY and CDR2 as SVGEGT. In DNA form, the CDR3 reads TGTGCCAGCACTAAACTAGCGGGAGACAATGAGCAGTTCTTC. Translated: CASTKLAGDNEQFF.